The present TCR beta chain was sequenced within a study of blood T cell repertoires in COVID-19. Turning to the study itself: Samples of COVID-19 (acute and convalescent) were obtained from the United States, Italy and Spain. Sources were T cells, B-cell-depleted T cells, or PBMCs; the material itself was cDNA or gDNA.

The CDR3 length is 16 residues. Germline CDR1 MNHEY, CDR2 SMNVEV (reference sequence). The V end was cut by 0 bases, the J end by 4 bases, with 15 bases between. Study processing details: Scientists estimated how many nucleated cells there were by amplifying reference gene primers. Measured with immunoSEQ multiplex PCR; TCRdb has only the in-frame clones, and not every one. V, J and clone size are taken as reported in that table, and D and trimming were inferred from the DNA itself. The data show 150,000 to 200,000 clones, about nine tenths seen once. The specimen sequenced was peripheral blood. This clonotype was sampled from a man between 35 and 55 years old with acute or convalescent COVID-19. The chain carries TRBV27 and TRBJ1-2; D is ambiguous. The CDR3 here is CASSLSQTSRRYGYTF. CDR3 sequence (DNA): TGTGCCAGCAGTTTATCCCAGACAAGCCGGCGCTATGGCTACACCTTC.